The T cell receptor (beta chain) under discussion was sequenced for a study of patients and donors after allogeneic stem cell transplantation. The CDR3 contains 14 residues. In germline, CDR1 is SGHRS, CDR2 YFSETQ. Trimming left V 1 base short and J 3 bases short, with 10 bases between. TCRdb processed the RT-PCR reads anew with MiXCR; each CDR3 protein has one entry. There are a few hundred thousand distinct CDR3 sequences in the sample; 35% to 45% occur only once, and around 10% lies in the top ten. The specimen sequenced was blood, either unsorted or a sorted T cell fraction (not recorded which). The receptor was derived from a human donor who was either an allogeneic HSCT recipient or a stem cell or donor lymphocyte infusion donor (not recorded which). It is not recorded whose cells these are; they may come from a transplant donor. J is TRBJ2-5 and V is TRBV5-1; the D gene is possibly TRBD1 (6 bases). Written as DNA, the CDR3 is TGCGCCAGCAGCTTGAGTCACAGGGAAGAGACCCAGTACTTC. It codes for CASSLSHREETQYF.